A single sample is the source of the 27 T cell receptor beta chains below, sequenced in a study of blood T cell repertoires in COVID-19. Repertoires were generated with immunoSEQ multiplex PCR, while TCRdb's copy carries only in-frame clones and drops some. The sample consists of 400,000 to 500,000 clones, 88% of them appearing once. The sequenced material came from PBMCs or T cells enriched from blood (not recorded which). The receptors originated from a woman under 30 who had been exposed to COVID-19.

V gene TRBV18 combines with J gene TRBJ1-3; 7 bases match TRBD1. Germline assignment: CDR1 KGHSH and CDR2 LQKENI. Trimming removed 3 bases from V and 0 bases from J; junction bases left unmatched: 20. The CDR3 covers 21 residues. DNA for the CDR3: TGTGCCAGCTCACCTCTAGACAGGGAATCCTCGATCACCCACTCTGGAAACACCATATATTTT. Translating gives CASSPLDRESSITHSGNTIYF.

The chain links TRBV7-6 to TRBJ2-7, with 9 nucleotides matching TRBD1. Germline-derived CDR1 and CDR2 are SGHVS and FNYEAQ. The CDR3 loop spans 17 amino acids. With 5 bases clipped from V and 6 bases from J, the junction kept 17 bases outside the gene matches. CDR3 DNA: TGTGCCAGCAGCGCCGGCGGCGGGACAGGGCTACCTCTCGAGCAGTACTTC. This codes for CASSAGGGTGLPLEQYF.

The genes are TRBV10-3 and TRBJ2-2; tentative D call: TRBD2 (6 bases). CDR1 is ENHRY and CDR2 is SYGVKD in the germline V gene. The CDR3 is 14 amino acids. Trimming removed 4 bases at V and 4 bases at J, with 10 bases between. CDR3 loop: CAISAGSSTGELFF. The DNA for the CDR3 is TGTGCCATCAGTGCCGGGAGCTCCACCGGGGAGCTGTTTTTT.

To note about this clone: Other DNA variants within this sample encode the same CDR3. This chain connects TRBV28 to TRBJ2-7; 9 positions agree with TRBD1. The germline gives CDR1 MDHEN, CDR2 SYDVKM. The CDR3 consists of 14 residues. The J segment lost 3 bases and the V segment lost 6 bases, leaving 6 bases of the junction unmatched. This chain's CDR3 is CASSRDRVNYEQYF. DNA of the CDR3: TGTGCCAGCAGCCGGGACAGGGTGAACTACGAGCAGTACTTC.

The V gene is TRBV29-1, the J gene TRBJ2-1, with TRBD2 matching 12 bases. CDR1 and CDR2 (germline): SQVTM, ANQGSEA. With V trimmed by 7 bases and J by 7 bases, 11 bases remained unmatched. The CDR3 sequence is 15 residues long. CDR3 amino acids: CSALLTSGSSNEQFF. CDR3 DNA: TGCAGCGCTCTACTGACTAGCGGGAGTTCAAATGAGCAGTTCTTC.

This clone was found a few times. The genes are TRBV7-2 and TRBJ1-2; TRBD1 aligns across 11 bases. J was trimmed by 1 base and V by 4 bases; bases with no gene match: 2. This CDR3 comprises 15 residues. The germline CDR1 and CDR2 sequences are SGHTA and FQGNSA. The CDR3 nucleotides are TGTGCCAGCAGCTCCGGGACAGGGGGTAACTATGGCTACACCTTC. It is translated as CASSSGTGGNYGYTF.

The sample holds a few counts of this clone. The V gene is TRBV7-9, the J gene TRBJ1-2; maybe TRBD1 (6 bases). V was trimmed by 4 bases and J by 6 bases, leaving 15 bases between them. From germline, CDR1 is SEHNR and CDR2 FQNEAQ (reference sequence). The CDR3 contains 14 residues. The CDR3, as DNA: TGTGCCAGCAGCTACTCCGACAGGCAGAATGGCTACACCTTC. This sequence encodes CASSYSDRQNGYTF. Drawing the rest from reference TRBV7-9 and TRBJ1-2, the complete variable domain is DTGVSQNPRHKITKRGQNVTFRCDPISEHNRLYWYRQTLGQGPEFLTYFQNEAQLEKSRLLSDRFSAERPKGSFSTLEIQRTEQGDSAMYLCASSYSDRQNGYTFGSGTRLTVV.

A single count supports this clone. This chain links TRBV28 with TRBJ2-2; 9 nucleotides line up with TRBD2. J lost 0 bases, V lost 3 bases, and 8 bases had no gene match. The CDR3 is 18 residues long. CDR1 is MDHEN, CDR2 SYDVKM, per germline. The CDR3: CASSFRWSSGTNTGELFF. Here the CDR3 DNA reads TGTGCCAGCAGTTTTCGTTGGTCTAGCGGGACGAACACCGGGGAGCTGTTTTTT.

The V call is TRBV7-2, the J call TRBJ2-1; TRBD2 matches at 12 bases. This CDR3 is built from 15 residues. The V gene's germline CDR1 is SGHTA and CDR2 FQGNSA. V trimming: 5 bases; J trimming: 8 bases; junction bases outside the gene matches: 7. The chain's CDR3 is CASSLGLAGRDEQFF. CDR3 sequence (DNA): TGTGCCAGCAGCCTCGGACTAGCGGGACGCGATGAGCAGTTCTTC.

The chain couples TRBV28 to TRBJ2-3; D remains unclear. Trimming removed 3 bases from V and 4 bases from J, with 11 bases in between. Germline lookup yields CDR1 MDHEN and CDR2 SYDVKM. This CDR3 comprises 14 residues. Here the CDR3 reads CASSFERLADTQYF. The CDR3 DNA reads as TGTGCCAGCAGTTTTGAGAGGTTGGCAGATACGCAGTATTTT.

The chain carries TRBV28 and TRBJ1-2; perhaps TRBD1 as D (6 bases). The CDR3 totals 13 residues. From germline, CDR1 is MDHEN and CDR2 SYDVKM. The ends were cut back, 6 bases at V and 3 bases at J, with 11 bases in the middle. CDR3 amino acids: CASRHGQYYGYTF. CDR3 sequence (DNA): TGTGCCAGCAGACACGGACAGTACTATGGCTACACCTTC.

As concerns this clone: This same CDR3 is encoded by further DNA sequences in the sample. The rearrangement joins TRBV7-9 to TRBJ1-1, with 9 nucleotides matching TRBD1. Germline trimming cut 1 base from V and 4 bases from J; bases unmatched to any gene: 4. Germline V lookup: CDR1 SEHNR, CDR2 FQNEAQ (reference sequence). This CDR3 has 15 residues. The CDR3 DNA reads TGTGCCAGCAGCTTAGTGGGACAGGGAGGCACTGAAGCTTTCTTT. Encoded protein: CASSLVGQGGTEAFF.

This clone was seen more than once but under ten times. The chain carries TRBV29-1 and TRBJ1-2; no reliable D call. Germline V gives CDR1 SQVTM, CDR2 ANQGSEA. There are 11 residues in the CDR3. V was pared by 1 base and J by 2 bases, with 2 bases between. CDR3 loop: CSVEANYGYTF. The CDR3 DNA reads TGCAGCGTTGAAGCGAACTATGGCTACACCTTC.

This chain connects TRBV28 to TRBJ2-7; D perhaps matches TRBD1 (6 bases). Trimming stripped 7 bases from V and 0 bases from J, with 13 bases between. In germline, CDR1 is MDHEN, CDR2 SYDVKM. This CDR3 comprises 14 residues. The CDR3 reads CASTHDRSSYEQYF. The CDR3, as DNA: TGTGCCAGCACCCACGACAGGAGCTCCTACGAGCAGTACTTC.

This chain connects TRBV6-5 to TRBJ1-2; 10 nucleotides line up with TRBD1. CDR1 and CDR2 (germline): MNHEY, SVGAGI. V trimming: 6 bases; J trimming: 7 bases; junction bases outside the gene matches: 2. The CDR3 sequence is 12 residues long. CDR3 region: CASRGDRGGYTF. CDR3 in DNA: TGTGCCAGCAGAGGGGACAGGGGTGGCTACACCTTC.

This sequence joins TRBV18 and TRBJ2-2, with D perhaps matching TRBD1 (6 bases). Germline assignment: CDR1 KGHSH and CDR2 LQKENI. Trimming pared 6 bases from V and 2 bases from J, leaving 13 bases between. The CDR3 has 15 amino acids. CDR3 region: CASSSDRINTGELFF. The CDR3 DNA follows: TGTGCCAGCTCGTCCGACAGGATTAACACCGGGGAGCTGTTTTTT.

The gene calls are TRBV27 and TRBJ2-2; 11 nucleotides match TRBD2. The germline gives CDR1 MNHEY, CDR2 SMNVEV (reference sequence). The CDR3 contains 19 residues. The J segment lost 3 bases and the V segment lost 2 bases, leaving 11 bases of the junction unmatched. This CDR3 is CASSLGYPSGGPYTGELFF. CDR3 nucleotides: TGTGCCAGCAGTTTAGGGTACCCTAGCGGGGGGCCTTACACCGGGGAGCTGTTTTTT.

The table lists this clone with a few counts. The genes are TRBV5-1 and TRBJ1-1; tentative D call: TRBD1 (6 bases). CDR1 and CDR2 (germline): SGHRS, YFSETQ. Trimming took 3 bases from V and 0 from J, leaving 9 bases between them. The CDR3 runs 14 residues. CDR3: CASSYEGVNTEAFF. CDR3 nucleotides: TGCGCCAGCAGCTACGAGGGGGTGAACACTGAAGCTTTCTTT.

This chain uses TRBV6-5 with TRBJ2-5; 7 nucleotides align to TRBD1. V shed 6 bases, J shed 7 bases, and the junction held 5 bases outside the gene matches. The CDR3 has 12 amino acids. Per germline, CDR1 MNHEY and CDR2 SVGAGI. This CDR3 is CASRGTVGTQYF. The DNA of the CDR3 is TGTGCCAGCAGAGGGACAGTCGGGACCCAGTACTTC.

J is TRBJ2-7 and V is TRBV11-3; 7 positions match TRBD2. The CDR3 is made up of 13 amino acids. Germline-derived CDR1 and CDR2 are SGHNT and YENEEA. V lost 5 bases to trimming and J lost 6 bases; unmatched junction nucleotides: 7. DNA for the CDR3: TGTGCCAGCAGCGCTGGGGGGGATTCCGAGCAGTACTTC. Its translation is CASSAGGDSEQYF. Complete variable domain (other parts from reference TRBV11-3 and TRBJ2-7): EAGVVQSPRYKIIEKKQPVAFWCNPISGHNTLYWYLQNLGQGPELLIRYENEEAVDDSQLPKDRFSAERLKGVDSTLKIQPAELGDSAVYLCASSAGGDSEQYFGPGTRLTVT.

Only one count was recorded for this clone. The DNA for the CDR3 is TGTGCCAGCAGCCCTAAGGGCGGGGACTCACCCCTCCACTTT. This sequence encodes CASSPKGGDSPLHF. The V call is TRBV7-2, the J call TRBJ1-6, with D possibly matching TRBD1 (5 bases). This CDR3 has 14 amino acids. Trimming shortened V by 5 bases and J by 10 bases, and 15 bases separated the two germline ends. Germline CDR1 is SGHTA and CDR2 is FQGNSA.

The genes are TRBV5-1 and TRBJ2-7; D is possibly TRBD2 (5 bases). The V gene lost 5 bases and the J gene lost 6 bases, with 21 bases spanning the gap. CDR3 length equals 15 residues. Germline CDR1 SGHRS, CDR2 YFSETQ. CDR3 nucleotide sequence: TGCGCCAGCAGACTAGACCTCAACCCTCTCGCCGAGCAGTACTTC. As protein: CASRLDLNPLAEQYF.

Here the CDR3 reads CASSRGTNYGYTF. CDR3 DNA sequence: TGTGCCAGTAGTAGGGGCACTAACTATGGCTACACCTTC. This sequence joins TRBV19 and TRBJ1-2; tentative D call: TRBD1 (5 bases). The CDR3 length is 13 residues. V was clipped by 4 bases and J by 0 bases, with 6 bases between them. Germline V CDR1 and CDR2: LNHDA, SQIVND (reference sequence).

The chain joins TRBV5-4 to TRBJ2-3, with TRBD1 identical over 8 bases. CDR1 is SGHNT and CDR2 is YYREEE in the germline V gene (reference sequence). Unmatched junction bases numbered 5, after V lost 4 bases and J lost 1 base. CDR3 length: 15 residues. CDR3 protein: CASSKQGQGTDTQYF. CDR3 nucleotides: TGTGCCAGCAGCAAACAGGGACAGGGCACAGATACGCAGTATTTT.

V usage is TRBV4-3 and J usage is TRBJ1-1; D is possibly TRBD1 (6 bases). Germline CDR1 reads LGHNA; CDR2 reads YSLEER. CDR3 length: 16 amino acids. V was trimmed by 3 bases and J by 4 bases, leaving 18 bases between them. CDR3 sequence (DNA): TGCGCCAGCAGCCAGGAACCGACAGGTGCCGGCACTGAAGCTTTCTTT. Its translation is CASSQEPTGAGTEAFF.

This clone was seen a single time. CDR3 DNA: TGTGCCACCGGGTGGGTACCTAGCAATCAGCCCCAGCATTTT. Translating gives CATGWVPSNQPQHF. The V call is TRBV28, the J call TRBJ1-5; D call uncertain. In germline, CDR1 is MDHEN, CDR2 SYDVKM. This CDR3 has 14 amino acids. Trimming shortened V by 10 bases and J by 0 bases, and 13 bases separated the two germline ends.

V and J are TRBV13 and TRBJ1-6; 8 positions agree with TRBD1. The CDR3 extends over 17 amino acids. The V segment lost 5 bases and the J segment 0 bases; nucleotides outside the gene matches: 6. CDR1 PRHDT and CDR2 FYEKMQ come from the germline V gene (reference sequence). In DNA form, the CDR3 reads TGTGCCAGCAGCCGGGGACAGGAGAGCTCCTATAATTCACCCCTCCACTTT. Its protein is CASSRGQESSYNSPLHF.